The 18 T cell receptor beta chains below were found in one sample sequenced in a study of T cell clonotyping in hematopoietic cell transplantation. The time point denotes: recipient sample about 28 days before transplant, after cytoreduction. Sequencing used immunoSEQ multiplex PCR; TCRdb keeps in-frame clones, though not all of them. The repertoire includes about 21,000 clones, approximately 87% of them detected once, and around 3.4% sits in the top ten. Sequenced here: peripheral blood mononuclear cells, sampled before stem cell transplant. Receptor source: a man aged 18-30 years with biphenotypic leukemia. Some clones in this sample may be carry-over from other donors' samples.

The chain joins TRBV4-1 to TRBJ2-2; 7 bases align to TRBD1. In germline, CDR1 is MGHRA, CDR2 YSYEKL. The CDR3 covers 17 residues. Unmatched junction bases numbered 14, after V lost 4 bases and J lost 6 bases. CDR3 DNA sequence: TGCGCCAGCAGCCCCCGCCGGGACAGTGATTGGGCCGGGGAGCTGTTTTTT. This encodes CASSPRRDSDWAGELFF.

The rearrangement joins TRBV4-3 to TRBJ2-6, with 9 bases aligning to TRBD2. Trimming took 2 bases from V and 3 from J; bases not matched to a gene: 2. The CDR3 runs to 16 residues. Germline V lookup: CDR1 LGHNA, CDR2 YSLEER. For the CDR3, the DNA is TGCGCCAGCAGCCAAATTAGCGGGAGTGGGGCCAACGTCCTGACTTTC. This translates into CASSQISGSGANVLTF.

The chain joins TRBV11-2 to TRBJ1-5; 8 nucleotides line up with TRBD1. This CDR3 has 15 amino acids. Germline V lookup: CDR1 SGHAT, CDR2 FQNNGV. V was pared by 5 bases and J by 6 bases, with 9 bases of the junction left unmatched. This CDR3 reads CASSLTGQGSQPQHF. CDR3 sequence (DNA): TGTGCCAGCAGCCTCACCGGACAGGGAAGTCAGCCCCAGCATTTT.

CDR3 region: CASSFGSFTGELFF. The CDR3 DNA is TGTGCCAGCAGCTTCGGCAGCTTCACCGGGGAGCTGTTTTTT. The chain is built from TRBV7-3 and TRBJ2-2; D is undetermined. Germline V CDR1 and CDR2: SGHTA, FQGTGA. CDR3 length: 14 amino acids. Between the trimmed V and J ends, which lost 3 bases and 4 bases, there was a span of 9 bases.

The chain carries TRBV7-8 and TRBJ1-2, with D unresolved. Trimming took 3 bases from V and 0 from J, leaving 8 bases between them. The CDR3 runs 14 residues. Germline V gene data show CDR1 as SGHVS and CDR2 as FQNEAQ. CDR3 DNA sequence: TGTGCCAGCAGCTTCGGGCCCTCTAACTATGGCTACACCTTC. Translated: CASSFGPSNYGYTF. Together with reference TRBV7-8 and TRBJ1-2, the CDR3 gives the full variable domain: GAGVSQSPRYKVAKRGQDVALRCDPISGHVSLFWYQQALGQGPEFLTYFQNEAQLDKSGLPSDRFFAERPEGSVSTLKIQRTQQEDSAVYLCASSFGPSNYGYTFGSGTRLTVV.

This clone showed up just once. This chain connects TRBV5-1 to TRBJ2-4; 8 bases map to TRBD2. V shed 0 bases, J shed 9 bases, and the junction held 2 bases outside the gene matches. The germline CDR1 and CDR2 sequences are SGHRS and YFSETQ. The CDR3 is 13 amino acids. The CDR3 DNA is TGCGCCAGCAGCTTGGGAGCGGGAGTCATTCAGTACTTC. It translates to CASSLGAGVIQYF.

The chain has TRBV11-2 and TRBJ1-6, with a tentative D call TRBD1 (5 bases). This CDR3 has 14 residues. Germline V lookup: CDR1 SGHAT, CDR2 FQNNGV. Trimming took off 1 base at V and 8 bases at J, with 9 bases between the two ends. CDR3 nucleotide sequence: TGTGCCAGCAGCTTAGTTGGCAGGGATTCACCCCTCCACTTT. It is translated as CASSLVGRDSPLHF.

CDR3 residues: CASSQVLGQATYEQYF. CDR3 nucleotides: TGCGCCAGCAGCCAAGTCTTGGGACAGGCGACCTACGAGCAGTACTTC. The rearrangement joins TRBV4-3 to TRBJ2-7, with 8 bases aligning to TRBD1. There are 16 residues in the CDR3. Trimming at V came to 1 base and at J to 2 bases, leaving 7 bases not matched to a gene. Germline CDR1 and CDR2: LGHNA and YSLEER.

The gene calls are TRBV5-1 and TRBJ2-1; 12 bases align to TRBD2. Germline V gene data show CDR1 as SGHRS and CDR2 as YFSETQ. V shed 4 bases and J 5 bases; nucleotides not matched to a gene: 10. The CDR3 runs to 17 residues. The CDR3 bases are TGCGCCAGCAGCGAGGAGCCGGGACTAGCGGGTAACAATGAGCAGTTCTTC. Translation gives CASSEEPGLAGNNEQFF.

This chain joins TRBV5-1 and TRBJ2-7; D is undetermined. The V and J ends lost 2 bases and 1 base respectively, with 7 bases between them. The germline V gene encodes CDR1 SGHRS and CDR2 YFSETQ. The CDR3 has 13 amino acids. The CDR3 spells CASSFTPSYEQYF. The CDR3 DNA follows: TGCGCCAGCAGCTTTACACCTTCCTACGAGCAGTACTTC.

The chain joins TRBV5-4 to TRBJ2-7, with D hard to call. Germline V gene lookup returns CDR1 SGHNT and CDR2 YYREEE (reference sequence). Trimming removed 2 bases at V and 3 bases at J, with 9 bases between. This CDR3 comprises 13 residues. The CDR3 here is CASSFDAVYEQYF. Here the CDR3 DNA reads TGTGCCAGCAGCTTCGATGCCGTCTACGAGCAGTACTTC.

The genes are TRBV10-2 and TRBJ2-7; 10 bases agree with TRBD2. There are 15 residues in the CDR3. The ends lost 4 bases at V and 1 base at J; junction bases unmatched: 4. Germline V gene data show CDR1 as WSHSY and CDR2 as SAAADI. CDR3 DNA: TGCGCCAGCAGTGTCCGGACTAGCGGATCCTACGAGCAGTACTTC. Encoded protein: CASSVRTSGSYEQYF.

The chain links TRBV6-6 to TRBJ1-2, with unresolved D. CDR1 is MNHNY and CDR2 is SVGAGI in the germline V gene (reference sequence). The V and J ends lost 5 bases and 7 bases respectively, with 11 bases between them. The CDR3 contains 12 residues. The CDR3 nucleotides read TGTGCCAGCAGTGTCGAGGGATCTGGCTACACCTTC. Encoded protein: CASSVEGSGYTF.

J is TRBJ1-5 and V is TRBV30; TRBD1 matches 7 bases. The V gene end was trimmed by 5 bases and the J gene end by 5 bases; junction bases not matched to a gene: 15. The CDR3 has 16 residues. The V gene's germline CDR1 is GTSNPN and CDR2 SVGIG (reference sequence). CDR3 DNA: TGTGCCTGGGGTAAGGGTACAGGGGAAATGGATCAGCCCCAGCATTTT. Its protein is CAWGKGTGEMDQPQHF.

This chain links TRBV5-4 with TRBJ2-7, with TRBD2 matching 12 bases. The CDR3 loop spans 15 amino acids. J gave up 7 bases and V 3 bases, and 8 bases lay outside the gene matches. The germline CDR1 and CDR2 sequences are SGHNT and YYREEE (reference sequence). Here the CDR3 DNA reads TGTGCCAGCAGCTCCGGGACTAGCGGGTGGTTTGAGCAGTACTTC. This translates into CASSSGTSGWFEQYF.

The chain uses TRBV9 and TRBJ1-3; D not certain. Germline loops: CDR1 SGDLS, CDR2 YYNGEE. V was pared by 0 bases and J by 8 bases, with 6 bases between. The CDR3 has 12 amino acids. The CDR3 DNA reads TGTGCCAGCAGCGTAGTCGAGGACACCATATATTTT. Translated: CASSVVEDTIYF.

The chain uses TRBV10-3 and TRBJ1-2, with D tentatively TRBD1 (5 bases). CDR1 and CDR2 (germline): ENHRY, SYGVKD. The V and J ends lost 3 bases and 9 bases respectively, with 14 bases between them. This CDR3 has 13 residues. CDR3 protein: CAISDSPGLSYTF. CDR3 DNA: TGTGCCATCAGTGACTCGCCGGGACTGAGCTACACCTTC.

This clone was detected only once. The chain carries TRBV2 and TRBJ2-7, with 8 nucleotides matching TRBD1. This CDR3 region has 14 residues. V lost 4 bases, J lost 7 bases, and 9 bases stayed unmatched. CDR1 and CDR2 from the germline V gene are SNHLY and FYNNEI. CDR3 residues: CASSGRQGAPEQYF. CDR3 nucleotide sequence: TGTGCCAGCAGTGGCCGTCAGGGGGCACCTGAGCAGTACTTC.